What follows is one T cell receptor beta chain and its context. Its specificity is unknown. Patients had blood sampled at baseline and again on cycle 4 day 1 and cycle 7 day 1. The V gene lost 2 bases and the J gene lost 1 base, with 20 bases spanning the gap. The CDR3 sequence is 18 residues long. Germline V lookup: CDR1 SGHAT, CDR2 FQDESV (reference sequence). Produced via immunoSEQ multiplex PCR; TCRdb's table is partial and in-frame only. The table lists over 80,000 clones, approximately 91% of them singletons. This sample stems from a study of OX40 agonist ivuxolimab in advanced cancers. Study context: Those enrolled were 82.7% male, with a mean age of around 55 years and ages from roughly 20 to 85. Study results and caveats: Averaging showed that CD8+ T cells had more expanded clones than CD4+ did.

This rearrangement joins TRBV11-1 to TRBJ2-5, with TRBD1 as a possible D gene (6 bases). This material consisted of CD4+ or CD8+ T cells sorted from blood, taken in a trial of the OX40 agonist ivuxolimab. This receptor was identified in an adult with an advanced solid tumor such as melanoma, head and neck, liver or kidney cancer. In nucleotides, the CDR3 is TGTGCCAGCAGCTTATATAGCGACAGGTTTGGGCTCCAAGAGACCCAGTACTTC. It codes for CASSLYSDRFGLQETQYF.